One sample yielded the 2 T cell receptor beta chains listed below, sequenced in a study of beta chain features in type 1 diabetes. The authors reverse transcribed all of the isolated RNA, so sequencing captured expressed TCRB transcripts. The table came from immunoSEQ multiplex PCR; TCRdb's copy has only in-frame clones and leaves some out. Counted here are hundreds of thousands of clones, about 14% occurring once; the ten biggest clones make up about 0.093%. The sample comprised naive CD4+ T cells from blood. These receptors were collected from a man aged 18 to 35 in good health.

The sample holds a few counts of this clone. J is TRBJ2-5 and V is TRBV7-9; weak D call: TRBD2 (5 bases). The ends were cut back, 5 bases at V and 6 bases at J, with 16 bases in the middle. This CDR3 region has 14 residues. In germline, CDR1 is SEHNR, CDR2 FQNEAQ (reference sequence). The CDR3 region is CASSAPPTGKTQYF. CDR3 bases: TGTGCCAGCAGCGCCCCGCCGACGGGAAAGACCCAGTACTTC. The entire variable domain, with the rest obtained from reference TRBV7-9 and TRBJ2-5, is as follows: DTGVSQNPRHKITKRGQNVTFRCDPISEHNRLYWYRQTLGQGPEFLTYFQNEAQLEKSRLLSDRFSAERPKGSFSTLEIQRTEQGDSAMYLCASSAPPTGKTQYFGPGTRLLVL.

This clone was counted a few times. In DNA, the CDR3 is TGTGCCAGCTCACCCGGGGACGGTCAGCCCCAGCATTTT. Its protein is CASSPGDGQPQHF. The chain employs TRBV18 and TRBJ1-5, with a weak D call TRBD1 (5 bases). Germline V gene sequence: CDR1 KGHSH, CDR2 LQKENI. V lost 3 bases to trimming and J lost 6 bases, with 9 bases between them. This CDR3 contains 13 residues. Filled out from reference TRBV18 and TRBJ1-5, the complete variable domain reads NAGVMQNPRHLVRRRGQEARLRCSPMKGHSHVYWYRQLPEEGLKFMVYLQKENIIDESGMPKERFSAEFPKEGPSILRIQQVVRGDSAAYFCASSPGDGQPQHFGDGTRLSIL.